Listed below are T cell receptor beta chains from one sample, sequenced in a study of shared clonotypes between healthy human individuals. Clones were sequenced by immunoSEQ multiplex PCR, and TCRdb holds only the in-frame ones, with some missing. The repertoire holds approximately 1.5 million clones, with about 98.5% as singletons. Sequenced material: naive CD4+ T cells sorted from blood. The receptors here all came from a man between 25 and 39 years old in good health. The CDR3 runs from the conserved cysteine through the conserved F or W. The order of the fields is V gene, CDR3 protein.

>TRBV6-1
CASSRDREETQYF
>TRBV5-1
CASWGVFQETQYF
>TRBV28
CATRPSGNTDTQYF
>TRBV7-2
CASSWRAGGTGELFF
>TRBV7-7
CASSRRDKGNTGELFF
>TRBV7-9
CASTYRVGSDTQYF
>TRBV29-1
CSVEARGPYEQYF
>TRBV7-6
CASSEVPGQGMDTEAFF
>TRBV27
CASSSRQGLTYEQYF
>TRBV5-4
CASSKLVPGSNYGYTF
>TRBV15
CATSRELEQSSYEQYF
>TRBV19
CASNLGGRDEQYF
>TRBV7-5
CARHRPGAGNTIYF
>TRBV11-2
CASSGTANTNTGELFF
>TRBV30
CAWSVGSNSYNEQFF
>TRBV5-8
CASSHSSKNEQYF
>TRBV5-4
CASSSQGTGTDTQYF
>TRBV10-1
CASSESGQPYEQYF
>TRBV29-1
CSVEVGPDTEAFF
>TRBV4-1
CASSQDGDRGPEQETQYF
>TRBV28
CASTFDQETQYF
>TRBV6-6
CAGKGLMNTEAFF
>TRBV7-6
CASSLIQETQYF
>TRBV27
CASSSTTQGSGNTIYF
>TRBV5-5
CASSEGLAGGPRSDTQYF
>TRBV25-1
CASRPTGANQPQHF
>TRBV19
CASSPRTAPNEKLFF
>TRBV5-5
CASSPGAGANTEAFF
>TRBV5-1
CASSFTGQGDEQFF
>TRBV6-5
CASSSSGTSTDTQYF
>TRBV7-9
CASSVDRASTDTQYF
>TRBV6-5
CASSYGTGVKTQYF
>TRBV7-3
CASSPPNQPQHF
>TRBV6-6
CASSGLAGGHLYEQYF
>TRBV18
CASSESIPDTQYF
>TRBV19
CASSQGFTEAFF
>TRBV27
CASSFSRGIGEQYF
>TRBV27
CASRDHANTGELFF
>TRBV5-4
CASSLGKSDHATQYF
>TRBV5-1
CASSWGTTSGIAGELFF
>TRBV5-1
CASTSVGAGSYGYTF
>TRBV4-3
CASSQGLSTPPSYEQYF
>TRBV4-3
CASSQGRVSTEAFF
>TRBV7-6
CASSFGPTEGQYF
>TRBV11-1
CASSLQLAGAETQYF
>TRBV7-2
CASSLADTSGRAGLWEQYF
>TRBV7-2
CASSSTGRRPPQHF
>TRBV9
CASGTPGLLEQFF
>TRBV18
CASSPSTRTSGDTQYF
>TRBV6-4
CASRAVGASNYGYTF
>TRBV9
CASSVGVGDSGANVLTF
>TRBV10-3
CAISESVEIDQPQHF